A selection of T cell receptor beta chains follows, all from one sample in a study of early T cells in non-severe SARS-CoV-2 infection. Via MiXCR, TCRdb re-called the 5' RACE reads, giving one row per CDR3 protein. The profile shows fewer than 120,000 distinct CDR3 sequences, roughly an eighth of them singletons. Sequenced here: whole blood, sampled at baseline. Receptors originate from an adult who was a healthcare worker with PCR-confirmed SARS-CoV-2 infection or an uninfected control (not recorded which). The CDR3 runs from the conserved cysteine through the conserved F or W. D genes are given only for firm matches. Only some rows state a clone size, as once, few, many or a class for expanded clones.

-,TRBV12-3/TRBV12-4,many,TRBJ1-2,CASSFSVPSHYGYTF,TGTGCCAGCAGTTTTTCGGTCCCCTCCCACTATGGCTACACCTTC
TRBD1,TRBV20-1,few,TRBJ2-1,CSASAGTAYNEQFF,TGCAGTGCTAGTGCCGGGACAGCTTACAATGAGCAGTTCTTC
-,TRBV6-1,few,TRBJ1-2,CASSGDVSGYTF,TGTGCCAGCAGTGGTGACGTGTCTGGCTACACCTTC
-,TRBV18,few,TRBJ2-5,CASSRLEGRETQYF,TGTGCCAGCTCCCGTCTGGAAGGGCGAGAGACCCAGTACTTC
-,TRBV6-5,many,TRBJ2-1,CATLTGPLYNEQFF,TGTGCCACCCTTACGGGACCACTTTACAATGAGCAGTTCTTC
-,TRBV5-1,-,TRBJ2-7,CASSFAGEIYEQYF,TGCGCCAGCAGCTTCGCAGGGGAGATATACGAGCAGTACTTC
-,TRBV7-8,-,TRBJ2-7,CASSLVLFRTGSYEQYF,TGTGCCAGCAGCTTAGTTCTTTTTCGGACGGGAAGCTACGAGCAGTACTTC
-,TRBV7-8,few,TRBJ2-7,CASSYRQREQYF,TGTGCCAGCAGCTACCGACAGCGGGAGCAGTACTTC
-,TRBV20-1,-,TRBJ2-1,CSARDPNENEQFF,TGCAGTGCTAGAGACCCCAATGAAAATGAGCAGTTCTTC
TRBD1,TRBV7-9,-,TRBJ1-1,CASSEGQGKAFF,TGTGCCAGCAGCGAAGGACAGGGGAAAGCTTTCTTT
TRBD1,TRBV6-5,-,TRBJ2-7,CASGPGTGIYEQYF,TGTGCCAGCGGACCCGGGACAGGAATCTACGAGCAGTACTTC
-,TRBV5-1,-,TRBJ2-7,CASRTGNYEQYF,TGCGCCAGCAGGACGGGGAACTACGAGCAGTACTTC
-,TRBV10-3,-,TRBJ1-1,CAISESPGGGTEAFF,TGTGCCATCAGTGAGTCACCCGGGGGAGGTACTGAAGCTTTCTTT
TRBD2,TRBV28,-,TRBJ2-2,CASSFSWGGYANTGELFF,TGTGCCAGCAGTTTTTCCTGGGGGGGATACGCGAACACCGGGGAGCTGTTTTTT
-,TRBV20-1,many,TRBJ2-4,CSARRAQTNIQYF,TGCAGTGCTAGAAGGGCTCAAACAAACATTCAGTACTTC
-,TRBV28,-,TRBJ1-1,CASSLDLRAFF,TGTGCCAGCAGTTTGGATCTTCGTGCTTTCTTT